Listed here are 18 T cell receptor beta chains from one sample, sequenced in a study of response to subunit inactivated influenza vaccine. TCRdb fed the RT-PCR reads into MiXCR, producing one record per CDR3 protein. The repertoire holds about 520,000 distinct CDR3 sequences, 6.5% to 8% seen once, with roughly 13% in the top ten. The source material was PBMCs from blood, sampled about 23 months after vaccination. The receptors come from a man between 50 and 75 years old who received an inactivated influenza vaccine.

Details on this clonotype: Since no conserved phenylalanine or tryptophan closes the CDR3, a read error is the likely cause. The chain combines TRBV6-2 or TRBV6-3 with TRBJ2-1, with 8 bases lining up with TRBD1. Germline assignment: CDR1 MNHEY and CDR2 SVGEGT. V shed 2 bases and J 8 bases; nucleotides not matched to a gene: 5. CDR3 size: 14 residues. The CDR3 protein is CASSYNRGVDEQFL. CDR3 sequence (DNA): TGTGCCAGCAGTTACAACAGGGGGGTGGATGAGCAGTTCCTC.

This clonotype was observed a handful of times. This chain connects TRBV25-1 to TRBJ2-3; unclear D gene. This CDR3 is 13 amino acids long. The V end was cut by 6 bases, the J end by 2 bases, with 9 bases between. Germline values: CDR1 MGHDK, CDR2 SYGVNS. CDR3 region: CASRQLFTDTQYF. Written as DNA, the CDR3 is TGTGCCAGCAGGCAGCTCTTCACAGATACGCAGTATTTT.

This clonotype has a handful of counts. The rearrangement links TRBV9 to TRBJ1-4; no definite D call. Germline values: CDR1 SGDLS, CDR2 YYNGEE. The V and J ends lost 3 bases and 0 bases respectively, with 15 bases between them. The CDR3 spans 17 residues. The CDR3 coding sequence is TGTGCCAGCAGCGCCGGACTACAATTTACAACTAATGAAAAACTGTTTTTT. As protein: CASSAGLQFTTNEKLFF.

The chain uses TRBV7-9 and TRBJ1-4; 7 nucleotides agree with TRBD1. The CDR3 runs 15 residues. In germline, CDR1 is SEHNR, CDR2 FQNEAQ (reference sequence). The V segment lost 5 bases and the J segment 5 bases; nucleotides outside the gene matches: 8. This chain's CDR3 is CASSARDSLNEKLFF. The CDR3 region has the DNA TGTGCCAGCAGCGCACGGGACAGTCTAAATGAAAAACTGTTTTTT.

This clonotype was detected many times. The CDR3 DNA is TGTGCCACCAGCGCGCGGGGTAATAAAAACATTCAGTACTTC. Translating it yields CATSARGNKNIQYF. The chain is built from TRBV15 and TRBJ2-4; tentative D call: TRBD2 (6 bases). The CDR3 loop spans 14 amino acids. The V and J ends lost 5 bases and 4 bases respectively, with 12 bases between them. Looked up from germline, CDR1 is LNHNV and CDR2 is YYDKDF (reference sequence).

The chain has TRBV27 and TRBJ2-1; 8 nucleotides line up with TRBD2. Trimming took 5 bases from V and 10 from J; bases not matched to a gene: 7. The CDR3 runs to 13 residues. The germline CDR1 and CDR2 sequences are MNHEY and SMNVEV (reference sequence). CDR3 DNA sequence: TGTGCCAGCAGTCTCTATAGCGGGGCCGAGCAGTTCTTC. Protein product: CASSLYSGAEQFF.

This clonotype was counted between two and nine times. This chain joins TRBV12-3 or TRBV12-4 and TRBJ2-2, with 10 positions matching TRBD2. The CDR3 contains 15 residues. V shed 6 bases, J shed 7 bases, and the junction held 8 bases outside the gene matches. The CDR3 is CASRSGAGGLGELFF. The CDR3 DNA reads TGTGCCAGCAGATCCGGAGCGGGGGGGCTCGGGGAGCTGTTTTTT.

The table lists this clonotype with a few counts. The chain recombines TRBV7-9 with TRBJ2-1, with D unresolved. V was cut by 4 bases and J by 10 bases, with 8 bases left in between. This CDR3 region has 11 residues. CDR1 and CDR2 (germline): SEHNR, FQNEAQ (reference sequence). The chain's CDR3 is CASSSSREQFF. CDR3 DNA sequence: TGTGCCAGCAGCTCCTCTAGGGAGCAGTTCTTC.

This clonotype was seen ten or more times. The chain has TRBV29-1 and TRBJ1-3; no firm D call. The germline CDR1 and CDR2 sequences are SQVTM and ANQGSEA. This CDR3 region has 13 residues. V shed 4 bases and J shed 0 bases, with 7 bases lying between them. The CDR3 region has the DNA TGCAGCGTTGGAGGGCTCTCTGGAAACACCATATATTTT. Translating it yields CSVGGLSGNTIYF.

Written as DNA, the CDR3 is TGTGCCAGCTGGCACCTCGGCACTAGCGGGAGGAAGCAAGAGACCCAGTACTTC. Encoded protein: CASWHLGTSGRKQETQYF. The genes are TRBV3-1 and TRBJ2-5; 12 bases match TRBD2. Trimming at V came to 8 bases and at J to 2 bases, leaving 15 bases not matched to a gene. The CDR3 sequence is 18 residues long. Germline V lookup: CDR1 LGHDT, CDR2 YNNKEL (reference sequence).

In its sample, this clonotype was seen a few times. J is TRBJ2-3 and V is TRBV20-1, with D maybe TRBD2 (6 bases). V dropped 0 bases and J dropped 6 bases, with 19 bases sitting between them. The CDR3 totals 16 residues. Germline V lookup: CDR1 DFQATT, CDR2 SNEGSKA (reference sequence). The CDR3 DNA reads as TGCAGTGCTAGAGATCCCGGGGGTGGTATGGCGGATACGCAGTATTTT. Encoded protein: CSARDPGGGMADTQYF.

This chain connects TRBV20-1 to TRBJ2-3; 10 bases match TRBD1. The CDR3 loop spans 15 amino acids. Germline CDR1 reads DFQATT; CDR2 reads SNEGSKA (reference sequence). Losses at the gene ends were 6 bases for V and 2 bases for J; bases not matched to a gene: 8. CDR3 loop: CSAFSGTGDTDTQYF. The CDR3 DNA reads as TGCAGTGCCTTCAGCGGGACAGGGGACACAGATACGCAGTATTTT.

This clonotype came up a few times. The chain employs TRBV7-9 and TRBJ1-5; 9 bases agree with TRBD1. V lost 5 bases, J lost 6 bases, and 8 bases stayed unmatched. Germline V gene lookup returns CDR1 SEHNR and CDR2 FQNEAQ (reference sequence). The CDR3 spans 15 residues. For the CDR3, the DNA is TGTGCCAGCAGCGACCGGACAGGGGTACCTCAGCCCCAGCATTTT. This encodes CASSDRTGVPQPQHF.

This clonotype was observed a few times. V gene TRBV20-1 combines with J gene TRBJ2-5; 7 bases map to TRBD2. The germline CDR1 and CDR2 sequences are DFQATT and SNEGSKA (reference sequence). V was clipped by 0 bases and J by 7 bases; unmatched bases: 8. CDR3 length: 14 residues. The CDR3 nucleotides are TGCAGTGCTAGAGATCCCAGCGGGATGTTGACCCAGTACTTC. Its protein product is CSARDPSGMLTQYF.

This clonotype came up many times. The chain combines TRBV15 with TRBJ2-1; TRBD1 agrees at 10 bases. The V gene's germline CDR1 is LNHNV and CDR2 YYDKDF (reference sequence). This CDR3 is 16 amino acids long. Trimming removed 3 bases from V and 3 bases from J; junction bases left unmatched: 5. CDR3: CATSRTGTGVYNEQFF. DNA for the CDR3: TGTGCCACCAGCAGGACCGGGACAGGGGTCTACAATGAGCAGTTCTTC.

V gene TRBV6-2 or TRBV6-3 combines with J gene TRBJ2-3, with a tentative D call TRBD1 (6 bases). Germline-derived CDR1 and CDR2 are MNHEY and SVGEGT. The CDR3 has 13 residues. Between the trimmed V and J ends, which lost 2 bases and 10 bases, there was a span of 13 bases. CDR3 sequence: CASSYGNRVAQYF. CDR3 bases: TGTGCCAGCAGTTACGGAAACAGGGTCGCGCAGTATTTT.

This clonotype was recorded at least ten times. This rearrangement joins TRBV28 to TRBJ2-7; either TRBD1 or TRBD2 may fit D (5 bases each). This CDR3 contains 11 residues. The ends were cut back, 6 bases at V and 6 bases at J, with 9 bases in the middle. Germline CDR1 is MDHEN and CDR2 is SYDVKM. The CDR3 loop reads CASRRGSEQYF. CDR3 nucleotide sequence: TGTGCCAGCAGGAGGGGTTCCGAGCAGTACTTC.

This clonotype was counted only a few times. J is TRBJ1-1 and V is TRBV5-1; D call uncertain. Trimming left V 1 base short and J 5 bases short, with 9 bases between. Germline V gene data show CDR1 as SGHRS and CDR2 as YFSETQ. This CDR3 contains 13 residues. CDR3 DNA sequence: TGCGCCAGCAGCTTGCTTAGAGGGACTGAAGCTTTCTTT. This gives the protein CASSLLRGTEAFF.